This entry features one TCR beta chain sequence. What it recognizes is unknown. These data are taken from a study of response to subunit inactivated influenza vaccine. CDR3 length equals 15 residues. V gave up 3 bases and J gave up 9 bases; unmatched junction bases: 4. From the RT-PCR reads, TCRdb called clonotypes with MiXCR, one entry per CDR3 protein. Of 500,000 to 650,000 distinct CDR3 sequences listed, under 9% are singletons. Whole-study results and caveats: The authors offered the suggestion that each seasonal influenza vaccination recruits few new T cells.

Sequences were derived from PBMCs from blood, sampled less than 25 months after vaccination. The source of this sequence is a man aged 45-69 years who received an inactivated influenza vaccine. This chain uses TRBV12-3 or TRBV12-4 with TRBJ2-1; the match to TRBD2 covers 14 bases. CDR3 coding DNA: TGTGCCAGCAGTTTTTTAGGACTAGCGGGGGGTGAGCAGTTCTTC. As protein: CASSFLGLAGGEQFF.